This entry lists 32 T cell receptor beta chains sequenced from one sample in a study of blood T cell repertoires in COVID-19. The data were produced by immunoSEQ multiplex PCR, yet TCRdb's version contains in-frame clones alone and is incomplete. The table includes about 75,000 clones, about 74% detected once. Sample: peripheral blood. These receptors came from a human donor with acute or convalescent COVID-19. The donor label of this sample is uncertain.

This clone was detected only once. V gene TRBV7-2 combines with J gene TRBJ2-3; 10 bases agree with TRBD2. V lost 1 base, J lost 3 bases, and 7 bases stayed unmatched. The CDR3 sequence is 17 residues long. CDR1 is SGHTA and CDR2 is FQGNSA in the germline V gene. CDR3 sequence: CASSLDGTSGITDTQYF. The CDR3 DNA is TGTGCCAGCAGCTTAGACGGAACTAGCGGGATAACAGATACGCAGTATTTT.

CDR3 amino acids: CASSSLAGGRNEQFF. The CDR3 DNA sequence: TGTGCCAGCAGTTCCTTAGCGGGAGGCCGCAATGAGCAGTTCTTC. This chain connects TRBV28 to TRBJ2-1; 10 bases align to TRBD2. Germline values: CDR1 MDHEN, CDR2 SYDVKM. With V trimmed by 4 bases and J by 6 bases, 6 bases remained unmatched. This CDR3 has 15 residues.

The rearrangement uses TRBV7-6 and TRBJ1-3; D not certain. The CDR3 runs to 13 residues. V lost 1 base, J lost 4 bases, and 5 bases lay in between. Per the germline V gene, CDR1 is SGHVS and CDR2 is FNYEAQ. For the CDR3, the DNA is TGTGCCAGCAGCTTAGGCAGGGGAAACACCATATATTTT. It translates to CASSLGRGNTIYF.

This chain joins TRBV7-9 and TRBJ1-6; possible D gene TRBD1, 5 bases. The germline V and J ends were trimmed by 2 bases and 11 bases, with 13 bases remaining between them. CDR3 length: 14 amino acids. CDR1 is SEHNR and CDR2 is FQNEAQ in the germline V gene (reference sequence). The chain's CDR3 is CASSLLGGGTPLHF. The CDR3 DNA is TGTGCCAGCAGCTTACTTGGCGGGGGTACACCCCTCCACTTT.

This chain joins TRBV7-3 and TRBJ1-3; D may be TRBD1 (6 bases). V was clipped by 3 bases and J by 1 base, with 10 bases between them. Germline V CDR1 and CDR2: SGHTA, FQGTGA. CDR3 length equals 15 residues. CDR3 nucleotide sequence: TGTGCCAGCAGCTTGTGGCAGGGGTCTGGAAACACCATATATTTT. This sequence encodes CASSLWQGSGNTIYF.

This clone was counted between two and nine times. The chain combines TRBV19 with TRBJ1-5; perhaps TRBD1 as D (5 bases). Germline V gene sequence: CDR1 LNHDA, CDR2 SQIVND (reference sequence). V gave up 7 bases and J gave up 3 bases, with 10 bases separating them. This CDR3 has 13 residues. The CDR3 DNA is TGTGCCAGTAACGGCAGGGCCAATCAGCCCCAGCATTTT. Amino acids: CASNGRANQPQHF.

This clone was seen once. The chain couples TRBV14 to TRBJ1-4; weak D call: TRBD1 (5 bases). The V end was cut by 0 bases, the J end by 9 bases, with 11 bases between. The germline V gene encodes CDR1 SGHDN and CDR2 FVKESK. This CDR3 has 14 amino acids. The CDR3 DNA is TGTGCCAGCAGCCAAGAGGGGAGGGGCAAAAAACTGTTTTTT. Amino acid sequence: CASSQEGRGKKLFF. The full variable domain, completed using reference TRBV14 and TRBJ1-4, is EAGVTQFPSHSVIEKGQTVTLRCDPISGHDNLYWYRRVMGKEIKFLLHFVKESKQDESGMPNNRFLAERTGGTYSTLKVQPAELEDSGVYFCASSQEGRGKKLFFGSGTQLSVL.

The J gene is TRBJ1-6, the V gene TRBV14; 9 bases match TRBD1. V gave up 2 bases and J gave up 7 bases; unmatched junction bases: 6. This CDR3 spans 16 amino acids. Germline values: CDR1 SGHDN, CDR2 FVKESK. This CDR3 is CASSQRTGQGNSPLHF. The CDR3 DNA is TGTGCCAGCAGCCAACGAACGGGACAGGGAAATTCACCCCTCCACTTT. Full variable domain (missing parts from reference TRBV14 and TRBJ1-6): EAGVTQFPSHSVIEKGQTVTLRCDPISGHDNLYWYRRVMGKEIKFLLHFVKESKQDESGMPNNRFLAERTGGTYSTLKVQPAELEDSGVYFCASSQRTGQGNSPLHFGNGTRLTVT.

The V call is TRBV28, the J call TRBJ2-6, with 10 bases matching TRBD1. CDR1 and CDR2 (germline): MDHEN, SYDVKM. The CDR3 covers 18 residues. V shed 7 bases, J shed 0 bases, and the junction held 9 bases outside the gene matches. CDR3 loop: CASKTGGYRASGANVLTF. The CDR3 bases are TGTGCCAGCAAGACAGGGGGCTACAGAGCCTCTGGGGCCAACGTCCTGACTTTC.

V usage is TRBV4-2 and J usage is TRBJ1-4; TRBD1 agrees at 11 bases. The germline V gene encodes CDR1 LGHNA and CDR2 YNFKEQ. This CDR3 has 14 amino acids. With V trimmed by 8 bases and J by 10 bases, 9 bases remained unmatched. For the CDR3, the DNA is TGTGCCAGCGCCCCCGGGACAGGGGGAGGAAAACTGTTTTTT. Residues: CASAPGTGGGKLFF.

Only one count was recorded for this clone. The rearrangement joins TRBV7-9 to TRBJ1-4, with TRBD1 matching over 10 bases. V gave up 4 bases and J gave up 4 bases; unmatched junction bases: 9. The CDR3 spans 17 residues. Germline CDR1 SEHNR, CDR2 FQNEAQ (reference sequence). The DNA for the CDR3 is TGTGCCAGCAGCTCGGGACAGGGGATCGGCAATAATGAAAAACTGTTTTTT. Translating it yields CASSSGQGIGNNEKLFF.

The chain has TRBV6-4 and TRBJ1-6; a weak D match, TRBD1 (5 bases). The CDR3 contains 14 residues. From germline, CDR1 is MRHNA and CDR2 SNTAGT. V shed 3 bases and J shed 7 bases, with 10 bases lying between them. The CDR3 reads CASSDRGNNSPLHF. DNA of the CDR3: TGTGCCAGCAGTGATCGGGGGAACAATTCACCCCTCCACTTT.

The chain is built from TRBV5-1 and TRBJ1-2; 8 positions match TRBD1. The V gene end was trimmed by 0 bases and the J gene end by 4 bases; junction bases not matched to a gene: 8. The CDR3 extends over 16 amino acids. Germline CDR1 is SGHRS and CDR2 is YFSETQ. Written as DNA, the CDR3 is TGCGCCAGCAGCTTGGGAGGAGGACAGGGCGCCTATGGCTACACCTTC. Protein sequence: CASSLGGGQGAYGYTF. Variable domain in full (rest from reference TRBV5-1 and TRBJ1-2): KAGVTQTPRYLIKTRGQQVTLSCSPISGHRSVSWYQQTPGQGLQFLFEYFSETQRNKGNFPGRFSGRQFSNSRSEMNVSTLELGDSALYLCASSLGGGQGAYGYTFGSGTRLTVV.

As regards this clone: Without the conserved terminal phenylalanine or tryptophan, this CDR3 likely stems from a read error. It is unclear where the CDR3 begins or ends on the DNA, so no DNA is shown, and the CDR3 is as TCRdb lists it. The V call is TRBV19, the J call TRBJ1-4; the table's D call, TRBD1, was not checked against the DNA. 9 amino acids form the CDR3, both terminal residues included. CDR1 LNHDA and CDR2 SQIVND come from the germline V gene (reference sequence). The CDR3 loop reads CASRGDREG.

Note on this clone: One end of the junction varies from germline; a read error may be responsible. The CDR3: CASSSFNEQFF. The CDR3 bases are TGTGCCAGCAGCTCCTTCAATGAGCAGTTCTTC. The chain is built from TRBV11-2 and TRBJ2-1; no clear D gene. The germline gives CDR1 SGHAT, CDR2 FQNNGV. The CDR3 contains 11 residues. Using reference TRBV11-2 and TRBJ2-1 for the parts outside the CDR3, the full variable domain is EAGVAQSPRYKIIEKRQSVAFWCNPISGHATLYWYQQILGQGPKLLIQFQNNGVVDDSQLPKDRFSAERLKGVDSTLKIQPAKLEDSAVYLCASSSFNEQFFGPGTRLTVL.

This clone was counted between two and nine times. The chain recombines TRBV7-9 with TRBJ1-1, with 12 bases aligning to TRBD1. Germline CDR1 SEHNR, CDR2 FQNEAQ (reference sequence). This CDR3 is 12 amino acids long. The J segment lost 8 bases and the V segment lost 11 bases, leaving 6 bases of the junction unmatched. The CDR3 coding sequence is TGTGCCGGTACAGGGACAGGGGGCGAAGCTTTCTTT. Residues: CAGTGTGGEAFF.

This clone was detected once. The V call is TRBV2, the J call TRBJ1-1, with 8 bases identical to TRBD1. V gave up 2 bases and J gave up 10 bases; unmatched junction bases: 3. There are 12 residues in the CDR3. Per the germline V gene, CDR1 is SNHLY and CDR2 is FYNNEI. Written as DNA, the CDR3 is TGTGCCAGCAGTGAAAGAGACAGGGGAGCTTTCTTT. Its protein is CASSERDRGAFF.

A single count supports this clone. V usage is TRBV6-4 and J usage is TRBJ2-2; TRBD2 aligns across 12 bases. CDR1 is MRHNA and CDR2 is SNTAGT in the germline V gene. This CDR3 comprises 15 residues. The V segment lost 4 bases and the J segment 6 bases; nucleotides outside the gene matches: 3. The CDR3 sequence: CASSAGTSGPGELFF. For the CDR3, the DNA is TGTGCCAGCAGTGCCGGGACTAGCGGGCCCGGGGAGCTGTTTTTT.

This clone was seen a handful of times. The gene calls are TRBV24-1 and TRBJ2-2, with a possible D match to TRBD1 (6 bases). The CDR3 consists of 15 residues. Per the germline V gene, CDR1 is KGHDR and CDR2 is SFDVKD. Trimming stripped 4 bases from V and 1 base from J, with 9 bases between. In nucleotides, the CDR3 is TGTGCCACCAGTGACACGACAGGGAACACCGGGGAGCTGTTTTTT. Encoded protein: CATSDTTGNTGELFF.

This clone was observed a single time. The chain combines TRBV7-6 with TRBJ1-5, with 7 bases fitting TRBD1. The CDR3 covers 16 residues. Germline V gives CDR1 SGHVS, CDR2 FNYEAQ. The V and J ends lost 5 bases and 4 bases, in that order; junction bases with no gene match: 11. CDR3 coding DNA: TGTGCCAGCAGCCCAGAAACAGGGGCCGCTAATCAGCCCCAGCATTTT. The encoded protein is CASSPETGAANQPQHF.

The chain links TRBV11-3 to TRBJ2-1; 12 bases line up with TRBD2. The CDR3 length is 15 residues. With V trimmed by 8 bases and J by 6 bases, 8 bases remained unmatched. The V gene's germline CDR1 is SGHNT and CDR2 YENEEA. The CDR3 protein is CASGEGLAGSNEQFF. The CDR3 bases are TGTGCCAGCGGAGAAGGACTAGCGGGAAGCAATGAGCAGTTCTTC. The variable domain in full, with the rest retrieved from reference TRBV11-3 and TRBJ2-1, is EAGVVQSPRYKIIEKKQPVAFWCNPISGHNTLYWYLQNLGQGPELLIRYENEEAVDDSQLPKDRFSAERLKGVDSTLKIQPAELGDSAVYLCASGEGLAGSNEQFFGPGTRLTVL.

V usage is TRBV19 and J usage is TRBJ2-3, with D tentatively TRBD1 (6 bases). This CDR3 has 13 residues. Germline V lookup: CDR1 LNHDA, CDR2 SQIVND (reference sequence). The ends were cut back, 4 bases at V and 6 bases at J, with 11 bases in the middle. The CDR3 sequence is CASSRDRLDTQYF. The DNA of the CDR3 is TGTGCCAGTAGTAGAGACAGGCTCGATACGCAGTATTTT.

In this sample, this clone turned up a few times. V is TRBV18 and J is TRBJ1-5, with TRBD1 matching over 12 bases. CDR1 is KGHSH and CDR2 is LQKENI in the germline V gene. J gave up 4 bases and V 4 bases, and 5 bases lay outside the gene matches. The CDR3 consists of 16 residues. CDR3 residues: CASSLTGQGANQPQHF. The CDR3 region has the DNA TGTGCCAGCTCACTAACGGGACAGGGGGCGAATCAGCCCCAGCATTTT.

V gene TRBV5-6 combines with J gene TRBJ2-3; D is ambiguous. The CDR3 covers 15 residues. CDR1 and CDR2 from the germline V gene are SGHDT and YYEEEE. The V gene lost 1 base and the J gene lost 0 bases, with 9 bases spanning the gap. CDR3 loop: CASSLHKSSTDTQYF. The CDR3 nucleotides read TGTGCCAGCAGCTTGCACAAATCTAGCACAGATACGCAGTATTTT. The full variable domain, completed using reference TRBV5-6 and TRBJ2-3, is DAGVTQSPTHLIKTRGQQVTLRCSPKSGHDTVSWYQQALGQGPQFIFQYYEEEERQRGNFPDRFSGHQFPNYSSELNVNALLLGDSALYLCASSLHKSSTDTQYFGPGTRLTVL.

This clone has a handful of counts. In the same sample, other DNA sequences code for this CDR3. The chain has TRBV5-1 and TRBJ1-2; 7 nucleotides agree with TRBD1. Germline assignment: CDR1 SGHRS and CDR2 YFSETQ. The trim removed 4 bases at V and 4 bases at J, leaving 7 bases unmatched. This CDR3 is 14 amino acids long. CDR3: CASSPRQGAYGYTF. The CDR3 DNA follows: TGCGCCAGCAGCCCACGACAGGGAGCCTATGGCTACACCTTC. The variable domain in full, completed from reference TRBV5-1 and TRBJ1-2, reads KAGVTQTPRYLIKTRGQQVTLSCSPISGHRSVSWYQQTPGQGLQFLFEYFSETQRNKGNFPGRFSGRQFSNSRSEMNVSTLELGDSALYLCASSPRQGAYGYTFGSGTRLTVV.

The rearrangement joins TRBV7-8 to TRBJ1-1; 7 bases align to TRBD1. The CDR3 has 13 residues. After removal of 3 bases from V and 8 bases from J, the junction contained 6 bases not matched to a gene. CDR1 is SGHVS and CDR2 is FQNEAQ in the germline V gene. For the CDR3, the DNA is TGTGCCAGCAGCTTCCTGACAGGGAAGGAAGCTTTCTTT. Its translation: CASSFLTGKEAFF.

The CDR3 coding sequence is TGTGCCAGCAGCCGAGAAGGACTGGCGGAAAATGAGCAGTTCTTC. Its protein product is CASSREGLAENEQFF. This chain links TRBV3-1 (or the pseudogene TRBV3-2) with TRBJ2-1, with TRBD2 as a possible D gene (5 bases). This CDR3 region has 15 residues. Germline V lookup: CDR1 LGHDT, CDR2 YNNKEL (reference sequence). Between the trimmed V and J ends, which lost 4 bases and 7 bases, there was a span of 17 bases.

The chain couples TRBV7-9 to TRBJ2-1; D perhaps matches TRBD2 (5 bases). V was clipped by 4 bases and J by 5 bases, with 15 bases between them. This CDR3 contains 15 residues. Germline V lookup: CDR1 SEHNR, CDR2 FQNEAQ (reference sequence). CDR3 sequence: CASSYRVGSHNEQFF. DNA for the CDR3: TGTGCCAGCAGCTACAGAGTTGGGAGTCACAATGAGCAGTTCTTC.

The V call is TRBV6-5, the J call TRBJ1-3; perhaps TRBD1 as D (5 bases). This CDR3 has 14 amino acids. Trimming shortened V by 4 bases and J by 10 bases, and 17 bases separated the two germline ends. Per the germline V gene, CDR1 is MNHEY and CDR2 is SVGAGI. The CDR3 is CASSFGHPAGTIYF. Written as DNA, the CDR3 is TGTGCCAGCAGTTTCGGACACCCCGCGGGGACCATATATTTT.

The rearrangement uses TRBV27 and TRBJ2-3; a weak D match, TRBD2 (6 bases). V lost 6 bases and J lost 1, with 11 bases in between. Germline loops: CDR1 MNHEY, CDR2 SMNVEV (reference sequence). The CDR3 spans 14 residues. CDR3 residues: CASRPWEGTDTQYF. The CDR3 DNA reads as TGTGCCAGCAGGCCCTGGGAGGGCACAGATACGCAGTATTTT.

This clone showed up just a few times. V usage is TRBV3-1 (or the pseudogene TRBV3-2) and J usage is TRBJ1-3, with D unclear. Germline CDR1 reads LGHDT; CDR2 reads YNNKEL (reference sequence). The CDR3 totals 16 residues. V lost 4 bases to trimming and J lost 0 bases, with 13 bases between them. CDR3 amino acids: CASSRYDSYSGNTIYF. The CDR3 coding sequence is TGTGCCAGCAGCCGTTACGACTCCTACTCTGGAAACACCATATATTTT.

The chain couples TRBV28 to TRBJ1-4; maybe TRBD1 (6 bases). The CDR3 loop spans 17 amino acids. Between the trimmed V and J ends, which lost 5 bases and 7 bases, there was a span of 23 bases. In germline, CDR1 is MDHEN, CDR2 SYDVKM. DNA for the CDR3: TGTGCCAGCAGTCCCCTTATTGGTGCAGGGGTGGTTGAAAAACTGTTTTTT. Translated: CASSPLIGAGVVEKLFF.